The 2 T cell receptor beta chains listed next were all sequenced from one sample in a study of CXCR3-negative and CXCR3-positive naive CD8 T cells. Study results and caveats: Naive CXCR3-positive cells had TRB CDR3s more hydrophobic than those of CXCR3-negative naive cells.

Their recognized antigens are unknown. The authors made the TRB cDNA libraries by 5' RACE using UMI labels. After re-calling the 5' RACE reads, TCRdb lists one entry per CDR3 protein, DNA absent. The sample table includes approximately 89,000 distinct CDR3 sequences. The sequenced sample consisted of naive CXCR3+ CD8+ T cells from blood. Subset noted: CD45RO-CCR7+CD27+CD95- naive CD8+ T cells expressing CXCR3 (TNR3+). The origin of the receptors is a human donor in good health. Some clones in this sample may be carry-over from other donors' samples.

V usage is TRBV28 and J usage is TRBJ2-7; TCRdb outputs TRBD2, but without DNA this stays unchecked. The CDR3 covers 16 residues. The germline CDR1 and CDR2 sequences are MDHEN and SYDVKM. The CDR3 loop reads CASSLIRGGRSYEQYF.

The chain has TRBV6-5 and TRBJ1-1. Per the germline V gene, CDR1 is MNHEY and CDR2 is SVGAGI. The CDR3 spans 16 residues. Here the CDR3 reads CASSTVGTAPNTEAFF.